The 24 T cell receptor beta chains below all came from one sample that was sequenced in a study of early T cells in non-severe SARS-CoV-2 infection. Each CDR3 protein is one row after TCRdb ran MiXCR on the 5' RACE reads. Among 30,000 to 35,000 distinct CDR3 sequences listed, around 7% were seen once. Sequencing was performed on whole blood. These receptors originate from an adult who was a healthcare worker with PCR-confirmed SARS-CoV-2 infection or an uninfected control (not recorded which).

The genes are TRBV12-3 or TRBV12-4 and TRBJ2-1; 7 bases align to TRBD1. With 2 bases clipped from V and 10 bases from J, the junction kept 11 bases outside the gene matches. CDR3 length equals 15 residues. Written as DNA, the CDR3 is TGTGCCAGCAGTTTAACGGGCAGGGGGACGGAAGAGCAGTTCTTC. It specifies CASSLTGRGTEEQFF.

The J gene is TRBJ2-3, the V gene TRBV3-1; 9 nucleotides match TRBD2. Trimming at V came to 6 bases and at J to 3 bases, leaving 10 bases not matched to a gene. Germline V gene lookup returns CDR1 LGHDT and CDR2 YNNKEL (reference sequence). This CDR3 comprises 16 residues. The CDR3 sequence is CASSLEGLAMTDTQYF. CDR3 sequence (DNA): TGTGCCAGCAGTCTAGAGGGACTAGCAATGACAGATACGCAGTATTTT.

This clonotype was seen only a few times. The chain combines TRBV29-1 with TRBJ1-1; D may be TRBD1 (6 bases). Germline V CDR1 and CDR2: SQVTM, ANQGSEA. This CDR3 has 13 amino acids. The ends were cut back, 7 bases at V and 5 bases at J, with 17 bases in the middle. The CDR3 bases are TGCAGCGCCGGACAGACCGAAGGGACTGAAGCTTTCTTT. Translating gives CSAGQTEGTEAFF.

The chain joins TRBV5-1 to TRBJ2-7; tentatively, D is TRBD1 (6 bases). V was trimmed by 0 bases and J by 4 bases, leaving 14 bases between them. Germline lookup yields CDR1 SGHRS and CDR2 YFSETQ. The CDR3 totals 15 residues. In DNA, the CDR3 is TGCGCCAGCAGCTTGGAGGGACATCCCTCATACGAGCAGTACTTC. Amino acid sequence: CASSLEGHPSYEQYF.

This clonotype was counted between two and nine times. Here the CDR3 reads CASTPGTSGAYNEQFF. The CDR3, as DNA: TGTGCCAGTACCCCCGGGACTAGCGGGGCGTACAATGAGCAGTTCTTC. The rearrangement joins TRBV19 to TRBJ2-1; 13 bases are a match to TRBD2. The germline CDR1 and CDR2 sequences are LNHDA and SQIVND (reference sequence). V shed 7 bases and J 4 bases; nucleotides not matched to a gene: 7. The CDR3 spans 16 residues.

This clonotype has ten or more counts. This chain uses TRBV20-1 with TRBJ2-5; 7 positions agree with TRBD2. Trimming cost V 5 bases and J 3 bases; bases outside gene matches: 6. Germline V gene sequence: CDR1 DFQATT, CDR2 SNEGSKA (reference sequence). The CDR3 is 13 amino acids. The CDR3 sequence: CSAGGVGEETQYF. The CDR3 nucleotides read TGCAGTGCTGGGGGGGTCGGGGAAGAGACCCAGTACTTC.

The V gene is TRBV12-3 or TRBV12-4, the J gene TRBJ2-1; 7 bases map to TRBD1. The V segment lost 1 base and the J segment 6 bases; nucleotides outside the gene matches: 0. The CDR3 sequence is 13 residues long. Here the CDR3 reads CASSLDRGNEQFF. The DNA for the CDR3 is TGTGCCAGCAGTTTAGACAGGGGCAATGAGCAGTTCTTC.

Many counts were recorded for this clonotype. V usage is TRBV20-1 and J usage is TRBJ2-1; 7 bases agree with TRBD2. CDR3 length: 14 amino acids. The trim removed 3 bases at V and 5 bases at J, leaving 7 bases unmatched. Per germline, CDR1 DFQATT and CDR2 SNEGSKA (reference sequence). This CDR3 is CSASSPSGNNEQFF. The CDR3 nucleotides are TGCAGTGCTAGTTCGCCTAGCGGAAACAATGAGCAGTTCTTC.

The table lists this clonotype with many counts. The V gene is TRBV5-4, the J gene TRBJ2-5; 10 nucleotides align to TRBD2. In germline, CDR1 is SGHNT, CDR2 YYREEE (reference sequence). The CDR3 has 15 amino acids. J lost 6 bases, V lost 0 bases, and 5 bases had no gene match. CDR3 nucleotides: TGTGCCAGCAGCTTGGTAGCGGGAGGCGGGAAGACCCAGTACTTC. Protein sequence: CASSLVAGGGKTQYF.

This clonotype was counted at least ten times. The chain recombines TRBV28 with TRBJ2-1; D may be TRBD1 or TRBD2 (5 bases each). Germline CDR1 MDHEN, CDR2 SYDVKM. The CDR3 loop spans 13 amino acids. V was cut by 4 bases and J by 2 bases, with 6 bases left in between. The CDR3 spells CASSWGTYNEQFF. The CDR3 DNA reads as TGTGCCAGCAGTTGGGGGACCTACAATGAGCAGTTCTTC.

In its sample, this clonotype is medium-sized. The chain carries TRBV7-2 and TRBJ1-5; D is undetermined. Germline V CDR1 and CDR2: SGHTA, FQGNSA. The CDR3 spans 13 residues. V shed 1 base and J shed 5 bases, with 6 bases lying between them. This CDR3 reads CASSLDSDQPQHF. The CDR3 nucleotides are TGTGCCAGCAGCTTAGACTCGGATCAGCCCCAGCATTTT.

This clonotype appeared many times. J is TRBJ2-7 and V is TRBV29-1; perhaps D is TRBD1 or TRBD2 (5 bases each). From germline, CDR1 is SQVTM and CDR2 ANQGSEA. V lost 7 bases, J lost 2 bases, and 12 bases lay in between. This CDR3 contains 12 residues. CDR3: CSGWDPAYEQYF. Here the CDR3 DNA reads TGCAGCGGATGGGACCCCGCCTACGAGCAGTACTTC.

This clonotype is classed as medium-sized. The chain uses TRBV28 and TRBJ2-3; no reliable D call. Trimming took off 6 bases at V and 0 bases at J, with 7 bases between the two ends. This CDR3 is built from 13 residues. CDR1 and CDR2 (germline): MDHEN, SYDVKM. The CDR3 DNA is TGTGCCAGCAGGACCCATAGCACAGATACGCAGTATTTT. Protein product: CASRTHSTDTQYF.

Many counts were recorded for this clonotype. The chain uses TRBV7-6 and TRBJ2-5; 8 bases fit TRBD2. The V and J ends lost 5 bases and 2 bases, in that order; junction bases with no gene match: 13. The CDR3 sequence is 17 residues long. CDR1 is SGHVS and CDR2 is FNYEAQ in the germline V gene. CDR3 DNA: TGTGCCAGCAGCACCCGACCCGGACTAGCTGGACAAGAGACCCAGTACTTC. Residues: CASSTRPGLAGQETQYF.

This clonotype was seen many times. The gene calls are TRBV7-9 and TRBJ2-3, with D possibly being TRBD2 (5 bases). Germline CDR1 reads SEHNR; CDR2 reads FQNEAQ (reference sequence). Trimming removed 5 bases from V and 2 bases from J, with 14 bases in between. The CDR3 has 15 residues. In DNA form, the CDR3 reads TGTGCCAGCAGCCAACCGACGGGGATCACAGATACGCAGTATTTT. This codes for CASSQPTGITDTQYF.

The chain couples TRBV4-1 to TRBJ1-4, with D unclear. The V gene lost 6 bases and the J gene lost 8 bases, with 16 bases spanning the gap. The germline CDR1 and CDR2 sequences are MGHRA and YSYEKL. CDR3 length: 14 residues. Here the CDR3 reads CASRTGRLSEKLFF. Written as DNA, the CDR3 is TGCGCCAGCAGGACCGGGAGATTGTCGGAAAAACTGTTTTTT.

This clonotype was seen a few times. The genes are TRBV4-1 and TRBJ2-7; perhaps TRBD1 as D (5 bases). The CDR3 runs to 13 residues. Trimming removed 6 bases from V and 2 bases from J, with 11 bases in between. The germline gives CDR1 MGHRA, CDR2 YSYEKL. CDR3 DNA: TGCGCCAGCAGGGCGACAGCTACCTACGAGCAGTACTTC. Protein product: CASRATATYEQYF.

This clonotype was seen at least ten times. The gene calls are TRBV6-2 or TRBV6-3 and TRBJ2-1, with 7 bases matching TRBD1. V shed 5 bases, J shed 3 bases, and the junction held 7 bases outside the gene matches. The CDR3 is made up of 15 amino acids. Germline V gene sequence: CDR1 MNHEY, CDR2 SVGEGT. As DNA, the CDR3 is TGTGCCAGCAGTCCCTGGACAGGTCTCTACAATGAGCAGTTCTTC. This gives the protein CASSPWTGLYNEQFF.

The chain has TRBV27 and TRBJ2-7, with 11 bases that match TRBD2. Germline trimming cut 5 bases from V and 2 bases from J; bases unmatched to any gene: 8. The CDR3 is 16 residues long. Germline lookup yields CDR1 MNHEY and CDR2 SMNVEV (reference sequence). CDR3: CASSPTTSGKTYEQYF. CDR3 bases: TGTGCCAGCAGTCCCACGACTAGCGGGAAGACCTACGAGCAGTACTTC.

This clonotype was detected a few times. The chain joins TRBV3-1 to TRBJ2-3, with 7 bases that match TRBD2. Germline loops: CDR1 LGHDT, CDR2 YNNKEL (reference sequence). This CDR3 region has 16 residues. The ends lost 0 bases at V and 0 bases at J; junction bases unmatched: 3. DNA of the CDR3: TGTGCCAGCAGCCAAGAACCAGCGGGGAGCACAGATACGCAGTATTTT. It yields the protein CASSQEPAGSTDTQYF.

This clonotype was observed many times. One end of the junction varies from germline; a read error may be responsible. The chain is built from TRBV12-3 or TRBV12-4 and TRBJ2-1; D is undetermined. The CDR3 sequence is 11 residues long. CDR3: CATSSVDEQFF. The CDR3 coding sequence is TGTGCCACCAGTTCCGTCGATGAGCAGTTCTTC.

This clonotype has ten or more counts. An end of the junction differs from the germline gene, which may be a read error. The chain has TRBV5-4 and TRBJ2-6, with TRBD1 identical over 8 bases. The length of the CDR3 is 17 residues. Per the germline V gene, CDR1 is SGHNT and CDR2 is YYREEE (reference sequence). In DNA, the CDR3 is TGTGCCAGCAGCCCCTGGACAGGGAACTCTGGGGCCAGCGTCCTGACTTTC. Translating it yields CASSPWTGNSGASVLTF.

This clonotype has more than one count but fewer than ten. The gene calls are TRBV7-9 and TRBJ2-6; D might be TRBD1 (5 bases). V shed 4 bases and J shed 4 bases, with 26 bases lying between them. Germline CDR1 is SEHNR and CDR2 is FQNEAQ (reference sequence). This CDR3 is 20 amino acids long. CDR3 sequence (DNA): TGTGCCAGCAGCTCCTCAGAGACAGCAGGTCTTTACTCAGGGGCCAACGTCCTGACTTTC. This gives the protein CASSSSETAGLYSGANVLTF.

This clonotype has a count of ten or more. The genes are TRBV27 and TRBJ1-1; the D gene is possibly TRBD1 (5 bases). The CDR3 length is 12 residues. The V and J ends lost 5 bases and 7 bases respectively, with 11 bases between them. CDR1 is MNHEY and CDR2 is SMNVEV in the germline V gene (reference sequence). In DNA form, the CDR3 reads TGTGCCAGCAGTGGCAGGGATTTTGAAGCTTTCTTT. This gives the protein CASSGRDFEAFF.